This T cell receptor beta chain was sequenced during a study of blood T cells in healthy people across ages. The CDR3 has 11 residues. V dropped 6 bases and J dropped 3 bases, with 8 bases sitting between them. Germline CDR1 reads DFQATT; CDR2 reads SNEGSKA (reference sequence). Next came a second PCR, run for about 7 to 12 cycles, which used a sample-barcoded 5' primer along with a J-beta primer mix. TCRdb passed the 5' RACE reads through MiXCR, listing each CDR3 protein once. The table lists around 2 million distinct CDR3 sequences, more than 35% of them singletons. The chain couples TRBV20-1 to TRBJ1-2, with D uncertain. The sequence derives from a human donor in good health. Sequenced material: blood. CDR3 protein: CSALAYYGYTF. As DNA, the CDR3 is TGCAGTGCCCTCGCTTACTATGGCTACACCTTC.